This T cell receptor (beta chain) was recorded in a study of cytotoxic CD8 clonotypes in ibrutinib-treated CLL. The overall study: Patients: around 11 relapsed/refractory, roughly 16 treatment-naive, about 18 IGHV unmutated. The authors obtained response samples at a median of about 12 months of treatment, range 6 to 36.

Trimming cost V 5 bases and J 7 bases, with 14 bases left between them. CDR1 is MNHNY and CDR2 is SVGAGI in the germline V gene (reference sequence). The CDR3 contains 13 residues. The assay was immunoSEQ multiplex PCR, and TCRdb's table has in-frame clones only and misses some. The data show about 89,000 clones, more than 75% seen once. The clonotype comes from a human donor with chronic lymphocytic leukemia. Sequences were derived from PBMCs, sampled after 12 months of ibrutinib treatment. This chain uses TRBV6-6 with TRBJ1-1; D gene uncertain. The CDR3 coding sequence is TGTGCCAGCAGTCCGCGAGGAGCCTATGAAGCTTTCTTT. Translating gives CASSPRGAYEAFF.